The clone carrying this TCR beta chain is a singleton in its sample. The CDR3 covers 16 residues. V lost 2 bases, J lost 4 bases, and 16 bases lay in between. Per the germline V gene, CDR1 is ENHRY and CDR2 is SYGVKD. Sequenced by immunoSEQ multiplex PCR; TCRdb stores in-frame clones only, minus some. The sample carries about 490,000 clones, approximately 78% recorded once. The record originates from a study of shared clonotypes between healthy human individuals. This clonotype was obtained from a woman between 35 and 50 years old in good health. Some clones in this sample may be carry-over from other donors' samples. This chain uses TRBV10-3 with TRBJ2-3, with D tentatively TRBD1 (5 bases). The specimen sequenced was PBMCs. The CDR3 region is CAISEKNRLQSDTQYF. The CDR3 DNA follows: TGTGCCATCAGTGAGAAAAACAGGCTTCAATCAGATACGCAGTATTTT.